Listed here are 11 T cell receptor beta chains from one sample, sequenced in a study of long-term antiretroviral therapy in people with HIV. This was the immunoSEQ v3.0 assay at survey level. Here immunoSEQ multiplex PCR was the method, and the copy in TCRdb shows in-frame clones only, minus some. The table lists tens of thousands of clones, roughly 78% of them singletons. This specimen consisted of unsorted PBMCs, obtained 3.4 years after starting antiretroviral therapy. The origin of the receptors is a man in his thirties or forties with HIV.

This clone was recorded only once. The chain carries TRBV18 and TRBJ1-5, with 11 bases aligning to TRBD1. Germline-derived CDR1 and CDR2 are KGHSH and LQKENI. J gave up 2 bases and V 1 base, and 7 bases lay outside the gene matches. The CDR3 has 18 residues. This chain's CDR3 is CASSPLGQGASGNQPQHF. CDR3 DNA sequence: TGTGCCAGCTCACCACTTGGACAGGGGGCCTCGGGCAATCAGCCCCAGCATTTT. Together with reference TRBV18 and TRBJ1-5, the CDR3 gives the full variable domain: NAGVMQNPRHLVRRRGQEARLRCSPMKGHSHVYWYRQLPEEGLKFMVYLQKENIIDESGMPKERFSAEFPKEGPSILRIQQVVRGDSAAYFCASSPLGQGASGNQPQHFGDGTRLSIL.

The chain employs TRBV28 and TRBJ2-5, with D uncertain. The CDR3 contains 15 residues. Trimming pared 2 bases from V and 3 bases from J, leaving 13 bases between. Germline CDR1 is MDHEN and CDR2 is SYDVKM. The CDR3 region is CASSLRQVGKETQYF. The CDR3 bases are TGTGCCAGCAGTTTAAGGCAGGTTGGGAAAGAGACCCAGTACTTC.

V and J are TRBV9 and TRBJ2-7; a possible D gene is TRBD1 (5 bases). This CDR3 has 14 residues. Between the trimmed V and J ends, which lost 0 bases and 3 bases, there was a span of 10 bases. Germline V CDR1 and CDR2: SGDLS, YYNGEE. The CDR3 sequence: CASSVAADSYEQYF. In DNA form, the CDR3 reads TGTGCCAGCAGCGTAGCGGCAGACAGCTACGAGCAGTACTTC.

Only one count was recorded for this clone. Other nucleotide sequences from this sample produce the same CDR3. This sequence joins TRBV7-9 and TRBJ2-7; the match to TRBD2 covers 14 bases. The V and J ends lost 3 bases and 6 bases, in that order; junction bases with no gene match: 1. The germline gives CDR1 SEHNR, CDR2 FQNEAQ (reference sequence). The length of the CDR3 is 14 residues. The CDR3 coding sequence is TGTGCCAGCAGCTTGGGACTAGCGGGAGTCGAGCAGTACTTC. Protein: CASSLGLAGVEQYF.

CDR3 bases: TGTGCCAGCAGCTTTGGGCCAGACCGGGGGAACACTGAAGCTTTCTTT. Translation: CASSFGPDRGNTEAFF. The J gene is TRBJ1-1, the V gene TRBV5-6; no clear D gene. The V end lost 2 bases, the J end lost 1 base, and 15 bases lay between the germline ends. CDR3 size: 16 residues. CDR1 and CDR2 (germline): SGHDT, YYEEEE.

The chain has TRBV5-8 and TRBJ2-2, with TRBD1 matching 8 bases. The CDR3 loop spans 16 amino acids. The ends lost 5 bases at V and 3 bases at J; junction bases unmatched: 9. Germline assignment: CDR1 SGHTS and CDR2 YDEGEE. CDR3 nucleotides: TGTGCCAGCAGACCACCGGGACAGGTGGACACCGGGGAGCTGTTTTTT. This encodes CASRPPGQVDTGELFF.

V is TRBV7-8 and J is TRBJ1-5; TRBD1 matches 7 bases. CDR1 is SGHVS, CDR2 FQNEAQ, per germline. J lost 6 bases, V lost 1 base, and 6 bases had no gene match. CDR3 length equals 15 residues. The CDR3: CASSLDRGSFQPQHF. The CDR3 region has the DNA TGTGCCAGCAGCTTAGACAGGGGAAGCTTTCAGCCCCAGCATTTT.

The V and J genes are TRBV7-9 and TRBJ2-1; TRBD2 matches 15 bases. This CDR3 has 15 residues. After removal of 3 bases from V and 7 bases from J, the junction contained 1 base not matched to a gene. Germline lookup yields CDR1 SEHNR and CDR2 FQNEAQ (reference sequence). CDR3 residues: CASSLGTSGRNEQFF. DNA for the CDR3: TGTGCCAGCAGCTTGGGGACTAGCGGGAGGAATGAGCAGTTCTTC.

This chain links TRBV7-9 with TRBJ2-1, with 9 bases fitting TRBD2. Germline CDR1 reads SEHNR; CDR2 reads FQNEAQ (reference sequence). CDR3 length: 17 residues. V lost 5 bases, J lost 4 bases, and 12 bases stayed unmatched. The CDR3 protein is CASSPPPGGRAYNEQFF. The CDR3 region has the DNA TGTGCCAGCAGCCCCCCGCCAGGCGGGAGGGCATACAATGAGCAGTTCTTC.

The genes are TRBV2 and TRBJ1-2, with D perhaps TRBD1 (6 bases). The germline V and J ends were trimmed by 7 bases and 4 bases, with 13 bases remaining between them. The CDR3 is 13 residues long. Germline loops: CDR1 SNHLY, CDR2 FYNNEI. The CDR3 loop is CASTGEAPYGYTF. The CDR3 nucleotides are TGTGCCAGCACAGGGGAAGCCCCCTATGGCTACACCTTC.

The rearrangement uses TRBV6-1 and TRBJ1-2; weak D call: TRBD1 (5 bases). This CDR3 has 13 residues. V shed 8 bases and J shed 8 bases, with 18 bases lying between them. Germline V gives CDR1 MNHNS, CDR2 SASEGT. The CDR3 sequence: CASGYRPGDGYTF. CDR3 bases: TGTGCCAGCGGCTACAGGCCTGGTGACGGCTACACCTTC.